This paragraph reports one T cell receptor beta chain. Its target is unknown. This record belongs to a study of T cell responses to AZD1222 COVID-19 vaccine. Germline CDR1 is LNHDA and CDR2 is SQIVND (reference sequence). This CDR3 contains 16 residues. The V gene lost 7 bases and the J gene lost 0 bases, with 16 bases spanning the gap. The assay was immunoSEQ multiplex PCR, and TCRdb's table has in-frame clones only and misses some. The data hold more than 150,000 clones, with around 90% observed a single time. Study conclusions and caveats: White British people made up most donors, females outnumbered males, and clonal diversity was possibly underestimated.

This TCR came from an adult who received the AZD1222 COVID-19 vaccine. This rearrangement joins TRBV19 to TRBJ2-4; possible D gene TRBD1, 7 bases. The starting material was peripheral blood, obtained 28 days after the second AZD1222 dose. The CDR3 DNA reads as TGTGCCAGTACCAATAACAGGGGACTAGCCAAAAACATTCAGTACTTC. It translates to CASTNNRGLAKNIQYF.